The 22 T cell receptor beta chains in this list originate from one sample, sequenced in a study of identical twins (dated by TCRdb to the mid-2010s). The library relied on 5' RACE. The sequencer listed for this sample is Illumina HiSeq 2000. The public reads were run again by TCRdb, first through fastp at Q25 and then through MiXCR, and only productive beta chains were kept. CDR3 protein sequences are deduplicated, and each keeps its most common genes and DNA. For this sample the table gives hundreds of thousands of distinct CDR3 sequences, of which over 15% were detected only once. The ten largest make up 13% of the sample. The sample also formed part of further work on T cells expressing NK-cell markers.

The sequencing input was PBMCs. Source of these receptors: a woman between 18 and 29 years old in good health.

This clonotype was counted between two and nine times. V gene TRBV29-1 combines with J gene TRBJ2-5; 7 positions agree with TRBD2. Trimming removed 7 bases from V and 5 bases from J; junction bases left unmatched: 16. Per germline, CDR1 SQVTM and CDR2 ANQGSEA. The CDR3 loop spans 15 amino acids. The CDR3 DNA follows: TGCAGCGCCGTGGACGGAGGACTAGGGTGGGAGACCCAGTACTTC. Its translation is CSAVDGGLGWETQYF. The complete variable domain, with remaining parts taken from reference TRBV29-1 and TRBJ2-5, reads SAVISQKPSRDICQRGTSLTIQCQVDSQVTMMFWYRQQPGQSLTLIATANQGSEATYESGFVIDKFPISRPNLTFSTLTVSNMSPEDSSIYLCSAVDGGLGWETQYFGPGTRLLVL.

The rearrangement links TRBV4-3 to TRBJ2-1; a weak D match, TRBD2 (6 bases). Trimming cost V 3 bases and J 1 base, with 16 bases left between them. Per the germline V gene, CDR1 is LGHNA and CDR2 is YSLEER. The CDR3 extends over 17 amino acids. The CDR3: CASSHRLTGESYNEQFF. As DNA, the CDR3 is TGCGCCAGCAGCCACCGTTTAACGGGAGAATCCTACAATGAGCAGTTCTTC.

The V and J genes are TRBV3-1 and TRBJ2-2, with a weak D call TRBD2 (5 bases). CDR3 length equals 13 residues. Germline assignment: CDR1 LGHDT and CDR2 YNNKEL (reference sequence). The V end lost 2 bases, the J end lost 7 bases, and 8 bases lay between the germline ends. The CDR3 here is CASSQRTGGELFF. CDR3 sequence (DNA): TGTGCCAGCAGCCAAAGGACTGGCGGGGAGCTGTTTTTT.

The chain carries TRBV6-5 and TRBJ2-1; TRBD2 is a possible D gene (6 bases). Trimming pared 10 bases from V and 0 bases from J, leaving 16 bases between. CDR1 MNHEY and CDR2 SVGAGI come from the germline V gene. The CDR3 has 15 residues. CDR3 coding DNA: TGTGCCACCCAGTTACTCGGGGGCTCCTACAATGAGCAGTTCTTC. Its translation is CATQLLGGSYNEQFF.

The rearrangement joins TRBV7-2 to TRBJ1-2, with D possibly matching TRBD1 (6 bases). V was cut by 4 bases and J by 0 bases, with 12 bases left in between. Looked up from germline, CDR1 is SGHTA and CDR2 is FQGNSA. There are 15 residues in the CDR3. CDR3 DNA: TGTGCCAGCAGCTCGCTCAGGGGAGCTAACTATGGCTACACCTTC. Residues: CASSSLRGANYGYTF.

This clonotype was seen at least ten times. The chain employs TRBV12-3 or TRBV12-4 and TRBJ2-7; 10 bases match TRBD1. The CDR3 runs to 15 residues. With V trimmed by 1 base and J by 5 bases, 5 bases remained unmatched. The CDR3 region has the DNA TGTGCCAGCAGTTTAGGGGGACAGGGGACGCACGAGCAGTACTTC. It translates to CASSLGGQGTHEQYF.

The chain couples TRBV5-5 to TRBJ2-3, with D unclear. This CDR3 is 15 amino acids long. The V gene's germline CDR1 is SGHKS and CDR2 YYEKEE (reference sequence). V was cut by 3 bases and J by 0 bases, with 11 bases left in between. The CDR3 loop is CASSSYQTSTDTQYF. The CDR3 region has the DNA TGTGCCAGCAGCTCCTACCAAACTAGCACAGATACGCAGTATTTT.

This clonotype was detected only a few times. CDR3 DNA sequence: TGCAGTGTGGGGGTCACCTACAATGAGCAGTTCTTC. Residues: CSVGVTYNEQFF. The chain couples TRBV20-1 to TRBJ2-1, with D perhaps TRBD1 or TRBD2 (5 bases each). Germline V lookup: CDR1 DFQATT, CDR2 SNEGSKA (reference sequence). Trimming cost V 7 bases and J 2 bases, with 9 bases left between them. The CDR3 is 12 amino acids.

The chain uses TRBV20-1 and TRBJ2-1, with 7 bases fitting TRBD2. The germline gives CDR1 DFQATT, CDR2 SNEGSKA (reference sequence). Trimming at V came to 0 bases and at J to 8 bases, leaving 7 bases not matched to a gene. The CDR3 has 14 amino acids. This CDR3 is CSARDSSGGDEQFF. As DNA, the CDR3 is TGCAGTGCTAGAGATTCTAGCGGTGGCGATGAGCAGTTCTTC.

This clonotype was seen more than once but under ten times. This rearrangement joins TRBV6-1 to TRBJ2-4; TRBD1 matches at 7 bases. Per germline, CDR1 MNHNS and CDR2 SASEGT. With 4 bases clipped from V and 5 bases from J, the junction kept 17 bases outside the gene matches. The CDR3 has 18 residues. The chain's CDR3 is CASSGPGQSGFLQNIQYF. The CDR3 coding sequence is TGTGCCAGCAGTGGCCCGGGACAGAGCGGTTTCCTCCAAAACATTCAGTACTTC.

The V gene is TRBV6-2 or TRBV6-3, the J gene TRBJ2-7, with D uncertain. Looked up from germline, CDR1 is MNHEY and CDR2 is SVGEGT. This CDR3 region has 12 residues. V lost 2 bases and J 7 bases, leaving 9 bases between the germline ends. CDR3 in DNA: TGTGCCAGCAGTTACAACCTCCAGGAGCAGTACTTC. Translated: CASSYNLQEQYF.

This clonotype appeared a few times. This chain links TRBV7-8 with TRBJ2-7, with D perhaps TRBD1 (5 bases). Germline values: CDR1 SGHVS, CDR2 FQNEAQ. The V gene lost 4 bases and the J gene lost 4 bases, with 14 bases spanning the gap. There are 14 residues in the CDR3. CDR3 DNA sequence: TGTGCCAGCAGCTACCAGGGTATGGTATACGAGCAGTACTTC. Protein sequence: CASSYQGMVYEQYF.

V is TRBV7-9 and J is TRBJ1-1, with D hard to call. V shed 5 bases and J shed 0 bases, with 16 bases lying between them. The CDR3 is made up of 16 amino acids. Germline V gives CDR1 SEHNR, CDR2 FQNEAQ (reference sequence). The CDR3 loop is CASSHRQNPLNTEAFF. The CDR3 DNA follows: TGTGCCAGCAGCCACCGACAAAACCCCTTGAACACTGAAGCTTTCTTT.

This clonotype was seen only a few times. The V gene is TRBV7-6, the J gene TRBJ1-3; no firm D call. Germline CDR1 and CDR2: SGHVS and FNYEAQ. The CDR3 spans 14 residues. V lost 2 bases to trimming and J lost 4 bases, with 9 bases between them. CDR3 region: CASSLSEAGNTIYF. The CDR3 nucleotides are TGTGCCAGCAGCTTATCTGAAGCAGGAAACACCATATATTTT.

The chain employs TRBV5-5 and TRBJ1-6; D gene unclear. The germline V gene has CDR1 SGHKS and CDR2 YYEKEE (reference sequence). This CDR3 region has 15 residues. Trimming left V 3 bases short and J 8 bases short, with 15 bases between. The CDR3 is CASSSPGSSYSPLHF. In DNA, the CDR3 is TGTGCCAGCAGCTCCCCCGGATCGTCATATTCACCCCTCCACTTT.

The CDR3 is CASKVSGAFYEQYF. In DNA form, the CDR3 reads TGTGCCAGCAAGGTCTCAGGGGCTTTCTACGAGCAGTACTTC. The chain is built from TRBV2 and TRBJ2-7, with D perhaps matching TRBD1 (6 bases). Germline V CDR1 and CDR2: SNHLY, FYNNEI. CDR3 length: 14 amino acids. V shed 7 bases and J shed 3 bases, with 16 bases lying between them.

This clonotype was recorded a few times. The chain combines TRBV6-1 with TRBJ1-6; TRBD1 matches at 9 bases. Germline assignment: CDR1 MNHNS and CDR2 SASEGT. V was clipped by 6 bases and J by 10 bases; unmatched bases: 7. The CDR3 is 14 residues long. In DNA, the CDR3 is TGTGCCAGCAGAAGTAGGACAGGGGAGTCACCCCTCCACTTT. Translation gives CASRSRTGESPLHF.

As for this clonotype: The junction departs from the called germline gene at one end, perhaps through a read error. The chain recombines TRBV6-1 with TRBJ2-3, with 7 bases lining up with TRBD1. Germline V gives CDR1 MNHNS, CDR2 SASEGT. The CDR3 loop spans 13 amino acids. CDR3 DNA: TGTGCCAGCAGTGCCCCCGGGACAGTTACGCAGTATTTT. This gives the protein CASSAPGTVTQYF.

This clonotype has more than one count but fewer than ten. The V and J genes are TRBV24-1 and TRBJ2-3, with D perhaps matching TRBD2 (5 bases). The CDR3 has 13 amino acids. V was clipped by 9 bases and J by 2 bases, with 11 bases between them. Germline CDR1 and CDR2: KGHDR and SFDVKD. In nucleotides, the CDR3 is TGTGCCACCTCGGAGGTGAACACAGATACGCAGTATTTT. Protein product: CATSEVNTDTQYF.

This clonotype turned up a few times. V and J are TRBV12-3 or TRBV12-4 and TRBJ1-1; 10 bases align to TRBD1. The V and J ends lost 6 bases and 2 bases, in that order; junction bases with no gene match: 12. This CDR3 is built from 17 residues. CDR3 in amino acids: CASRPSDRGVANTEAFF. CDR3 nucleotide sequence: TGTGCCAGCAGGCCGTCGGACAGGGGGGTAGCAAACACTGAAGCTTTCTTT.

This clonotype was seen repeatedly, ten times or more. The CDR3 sequence is CAISQTGDSGNTIYF. DNA of the CDR3: TGTGCCATCAGTCAAACAGGGGACTCTGGAAACACCATATATTTT. The chain carries TRBV10-3 and TRBJ1-3; 7 nucleotides agree with TRBD1. CDR1 ENHRY and CDR2 SYGVKD come from the germline V gene. This CDR3 comprises 15 residues. V trimming: 5 bases; J trimming: 0 bases; junction bases outside the gene matches: 4.

This chain uses TRBV6-5 with TRBJ1-5; the D gene is possibly TRBD1 (6 bases). The CDR3 extends over 16 amino acids. Germline V gives CDR1 MNHEY, CDR2 SVGAGI. V shed 4 bases and J shed 1 base, with 14 bases lying between them. CDR3 nucleotides: TGTGCCAGCAGTTCCAGCCGGGGGGGCAGCAATCAGCCCCAGCATTTT. Amino acid sequence: CASSSSRGGSNQPQHF.